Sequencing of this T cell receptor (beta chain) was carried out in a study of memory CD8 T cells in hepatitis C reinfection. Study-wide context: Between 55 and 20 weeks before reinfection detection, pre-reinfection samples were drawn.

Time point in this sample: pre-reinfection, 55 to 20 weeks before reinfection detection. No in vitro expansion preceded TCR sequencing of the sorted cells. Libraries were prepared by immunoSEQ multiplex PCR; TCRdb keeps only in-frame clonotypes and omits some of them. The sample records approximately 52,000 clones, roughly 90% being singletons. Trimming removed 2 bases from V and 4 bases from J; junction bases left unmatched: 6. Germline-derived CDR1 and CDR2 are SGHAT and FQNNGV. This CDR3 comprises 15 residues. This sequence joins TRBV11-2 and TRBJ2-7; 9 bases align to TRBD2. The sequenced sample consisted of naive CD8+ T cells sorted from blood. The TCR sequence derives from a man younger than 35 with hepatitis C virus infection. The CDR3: CASSLQAGGWYEQYF. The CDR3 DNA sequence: TGTGCCAGCAGCTTACAAGCGGGAGGTTGGTACGAGCAGTACTTC.